The 4 T cell receptor beta chains listed next were all sequenced from one sample in a study of beta chain features in type 1 diabetes. Study-level points and caveats: Moderate yet significant TCRB CDR3 shortening was seen in Type 1 diabetes patients in all four CD4+ subsets.

Their antigens are not known. The sequenced template was cDNA made from the entire isolated RNA. The protocol was immunoSEQ multiplex PCR, while the TCRdb copy is restricted to in-frame clones and leaves out a portion. Of approximately 130,000 clones in the sample, 15% to 20% were seen once. The sequencing input was central memory CD4+ T cells from blood. These receptor sequences come from a man aged 18 to 30 with type 1 diabetes.

This sequence joins TRBV7-2 and TRBJ1-3, with D possibly being TRBD1 (6 bases). The germline V and J ends were trimmed by 3 bases and 2 bases, with 8 bases remaining between them. The CDR3 spans 14 residues. Germline-derived CDR1 and CDR2 are SGHTA and FQGNSA. The CDR3 DNA sequence: TGTGCCAGCAGCTTGAGACAGGCTGGAAACACCATATATTTT. Encoded protein: CASSLRQAGNTIYF.

The rearrangement uses TRBV4-1 and TRBJ2-5, with D unclear. V lost 1 base and J lost 1, with 10 bases in between. This CDR3 has 15 amino acids. The germline V gene encodes CDR1 MGHRA and CDR2 YSYEKL. CDR3 protein: CASSQVEHTQETQYF. The CDR3 DNA is TGCGCCAGCAGCCAAGTAGAGCATACCCAAGAGACCCAGTACTTC.

This clone showed up just a few times. This chain connects TRBV11-2 to TRBJ1-2; 9 bases fit TRBD1. Germline CDR1 and CDR2: SGHAT and FQNNGV. There are 15 residues in the CDR3. After removal of 5 bases from V and 7 bases from J, the junction contained 11 bases not matched to a gene. As DNA, the CDR3 is TGTGCCAGCAGCCCCGCCGGGACAGGGACGCGTGGCTACACCTTC. This sequence encodes CASSPAGTGTRGYTF.

This clone is a singleton in its sample. The chain has TRBV7-2 and TRBJ1-1; D is uncertain. Germline V gene data show CDR1 as SGHTA and CDR2 as FQGNSA. This CDR3 region has 13 residues. Trimming shortened V by 1 base and J by 10 bases, and 13 bases separated the two germline ends. For the CDR3, the DNA is TGTGCCAGCAGCTTAGGGAGGAGGGATCCAGCTTTCTTT. Its translation is CASSLGRRDPAFF.